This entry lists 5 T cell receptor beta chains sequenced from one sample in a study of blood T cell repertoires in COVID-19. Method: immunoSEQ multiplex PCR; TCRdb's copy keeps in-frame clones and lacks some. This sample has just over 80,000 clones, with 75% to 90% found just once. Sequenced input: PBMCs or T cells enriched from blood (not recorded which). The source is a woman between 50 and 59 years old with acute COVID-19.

The CDR3 sequence: CASSLGGYGNTIYF. The CDR3 nucleotides are TGCGCCAGCAGCTTAGGGGGCTACGGAAACACCATATATTTT. This sequence joins TRBV5-1 and TRBJ1-3; 7 bases line up with TRBD1. The germline CDR1 and CDR2 sequences are SGHRS and YFSETQ. Unmatched junction bases numbered 3, after V lost 2 bases and J lost 4 bases. There are 14 residues in the CDR3.

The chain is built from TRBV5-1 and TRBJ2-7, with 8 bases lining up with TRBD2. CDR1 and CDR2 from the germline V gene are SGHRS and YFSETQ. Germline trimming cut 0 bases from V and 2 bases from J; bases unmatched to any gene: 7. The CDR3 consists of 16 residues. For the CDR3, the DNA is TGCGCCAGCAGCTTGGATGGACTAGCTTCGACCTACGAGCAGTACTTC. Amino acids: CASSLDGLASTYEQYF.

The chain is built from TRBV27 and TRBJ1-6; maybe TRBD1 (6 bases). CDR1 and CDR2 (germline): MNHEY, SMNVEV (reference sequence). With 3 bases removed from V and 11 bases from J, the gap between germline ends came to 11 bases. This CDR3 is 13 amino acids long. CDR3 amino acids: CASSFSDSTPLHF. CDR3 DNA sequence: TGTGCCAGCAGTTTCTCGGACAGTACACCCCTCCACTTT.

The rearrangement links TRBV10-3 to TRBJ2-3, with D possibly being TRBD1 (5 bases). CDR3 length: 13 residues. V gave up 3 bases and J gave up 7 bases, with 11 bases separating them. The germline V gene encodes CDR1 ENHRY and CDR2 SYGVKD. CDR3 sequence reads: CAISERTTNTQYF. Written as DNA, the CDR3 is TGTGCCATCAGTGAAAGGACAACCAATACGCAGTATTTT.

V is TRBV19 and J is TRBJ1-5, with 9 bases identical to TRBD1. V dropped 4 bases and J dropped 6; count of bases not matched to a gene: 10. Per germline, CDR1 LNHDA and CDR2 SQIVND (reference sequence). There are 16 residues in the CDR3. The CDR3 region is CASSTWGTGIGQPQHF. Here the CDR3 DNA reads TGTGCCAGTAGTACCTGGGGGACAGGGATCGGTCAGCCCCAGCATTTT.